Below are 10 T cell receptor beta chains sequenced from a single sample in a study of shared clonotypes between healthy human individuals (dated by TCRdb to the early 2020s). Preparation of the library involved the immunoSEQ multiplex PCR assay. TCRdb took over this immuneACCESS table, retaining in-frame rearrangements with V and J assigned. Such tables are incomplete; in checked studies, under half of the missing clones stem from an unresolved V gene, and the remainder is unexplained. For this sample the table gives roughly 2,300,000 clones, of which 80% to 95% were detected only once. The ten largest account for roughly 0.34% of the sample. Sequencing used naive CD4+ T cells from PBMCs. The sample's cell subset or site label, in plain terms: CD45RA+ positively selected. The origin of the receptors is a young man in good health. Some clones in this sample may be carry-over from other donors' samples.

The chain uses TRBV23-1 and TRBJ1-5, with TRBD1 matching over 7 bases. TRBV23-1 is an ORF; its function is uncertain. The CDR3 loop spans 17 amino acids. J was trimmed by 6 bases and V by 6 bases; bases with no gene match: 17. The CDR3 is CASSPLIYRGRGQPQHF. CDR3 nucleotides: TGCGCCAGCAGCCCCCTAATATACAGGGGTAGGGGTCAGCCCCAGCATTTT.

V usage is TRBV6-5 and J usage is TRBJ2-5; the match to TRBD1 covers 7 bases. Germline V gives CDR1 MNHEY, CDR2 SVGAGI. The CDR3 runs 14 residues. The V and J ends lost 5 bases and 2 bases, in that order; junction bases with no gene match: 5. The CDR3 sequence is CASSQTTGQETQYF. For the CDR3, the DNA is TGTGCCAGCAGTCAGACGACAGGGCAAGAGACCCAGTACTTC.

The V call is TRBV19, the J call TRBJ1-5, with TRBD1 as a possible D gene (5 bases). The CDR3 runs 15 residues. V lost 5 bases and J lost 0, with 11 bases in between. The germline V gene encodes CDR1 LNHDA and CDR2 SQIVND (reference sequence). Here the CDR3 reads CASSSRGGSNQPQHF. CDR3 DNA: TGTGCCAGTAGTTCGCGGGGGGGTAGCAATCAGCCCCAGCATTTT.

The chain couples TRBV4-3 to TRBJ2-3; D gene uncertain. Germline CDR1 reads LGHNA; CDR2 reads YSLEER. V lost 0 bases, J lost 4 bases, and 14 bases lay in between. The CDR3 has 16 residues. CDR3 sequence: CASSQDMGFGPDTQYF. CDR3 DNA sequence: TGCGCCAGCAGCCAAGATATGGGGTTTGGCCCAGATACGCAGTATTTT.

The chain employs TRBV28 and TRBJ2-5; D is perhaps TRBD2 (6 bases). The V end was cut by 5 bases, the J end by 4 bases, with 14 bases between. This CDR3 is built from 14 residues. The germline V gene encodes CDR1 MDHEN and CDR2 SYDVKM. The CDR3 loop reads CASSARDWGETQYF. As DNA, the CDR3 is TGTGCCAGCAGTGCCCGGGACTGGGGAGAGACCCAGTACTTC. The full variable domain, rest sourced from reference TRBV28 and TRBJ2-5, is DVKVTQSSRYLVKRTGEKVFLECVQDMDHENMFWYRQDPGLGLRLIYFSYDVKMKEKGDIPEGYSVSREKKERFSLILESASTNQTSMYLCASSARDWGETQYFGPGTRLLVL.

About this clone itself: Other DNA variants within this sample encode the same CDR3. The chain uses TRBV5-1 and TRBJ1-1; no clear D. Germline V gene lookup returns CDR1 SGHRS and CDR2 YFSETQ. V shed 0 bases and J shed 0 bases, with 6 bases lying between them. The CDR3 covers 14 residues. CDR3 coding DNA: TGCGCCAGCAGCTTGGATGGCTTGAACACTGAAGCTTTCTTT. Translation: CASSLDGLNTEAFF.

A note on this clone: Other DNA variants within this sample encode the same CDR3. The genes are TRBV2 and TRBJ2-7; TRBD1 matches 7 bases. Germline trimming cut 4 bases from V and 4 bases from J; bases unmatched to any gene: 4. Germline V CDR1 and CDR2: SNHLY, FYNNEI. This CDR3 region has 13 residues. The chain's CDR3 is CASSAGGRYEQYF. The CDR3 DNA sequence: TGTGCCAGCAGTGCAGGGGGACGATACGAGCAGTACTTC.

The rearrangement links TRBV19 to TRBJ2-7; the match to TRBD2 covers 9 bases. The CDR3 covers 15 residues. V gave up 5 bases and J gave up 5 bases; unmatched junction bases: 10. CDR1 and CDR2 from the germline V gene are LNHDA and SQIVND (reference sequence). In DNA, the CDR3 is TGTGCCAGTAGTCGCGGGGGGGACAGACAACACGAGCAGTACTTC. Amino acids: CASSRGGDRQHEQYF.

This sequence joins TRBV5-1 and TRBJ2-1; the match to TRBD2 covers 8 bases. Germline V gene sequence: CDR1 SGHRS, CDR2 YFSETQ. The length of the CDR3 is 15 residues. Trimming took 0 bases from V and 9 from J; bases not matched to a gene: 8. DNA of the CDR3: TGCGCCAGCAGCTTGGAGGGACTAGAGTTCGGTGAGCAGTTCTTC. Translating gives CASSLEGLEFGEQFF.

The rearrangement uses TRBV9 and TRBJ2-3; 15 nucleotides align to TRBD2. CDR1 and CDR2 from the germline V gene are SGDLS and YYNGEE. There are 16 residues in the CDR3. Trimming cost V 4 bases and J 5 bases; bases outside gene matches: 5. CDR3 residues: CASSPGLAGGQDTQYF. CDR3 DNA sequence: TGTGCCAGCAGCCCCGGACTAGCGGGAGGGCAAGATACGCAGTATTTT.